The following is a TCR beta chain sequence with its context. This entry is derived from a study of control samples from healthy donors and cancer patients. Germline V gene data show CDR1 as SGHVS and CDR2 as FQNEAQ. V lost 0 bases and J 1 base, leaving 15 bases between the germline ends. The length of the CDR3 is 17 residues. Assay used: immunoSEQ multiplex PCR; TCRdb lists only in-frame clones, some missing. Of roughly 180,000 clones listed, around 92% are singletons. The chain uses TRBV7-8 and TRBJ1-2; D remains unclear. The sample consisted of blood. This TCR derives from a woman aged 40 to 55 in good health. CDR3 sequence (DNA): TGTGCCAGCAGCTTAGCCAGCAAGGAGCAAAATAACTATGGCTACACCTTC. This codes for CASSLASKEQNNYGYTF. The full variable domain, in which reference TRBV7-8 and TRBJ1-2 provide the parts outside the CDR3, is GAGVSQSPRYKVAKRGQDVALRCDPISGHVSLFWYQQALGQGPEFLTYFQNEAQLDKSGLPSDRFFAERPEGSVSTLKIQRTQQEDSAVYLCASSLASKEQNNYGYTFGSGTRLTVV.